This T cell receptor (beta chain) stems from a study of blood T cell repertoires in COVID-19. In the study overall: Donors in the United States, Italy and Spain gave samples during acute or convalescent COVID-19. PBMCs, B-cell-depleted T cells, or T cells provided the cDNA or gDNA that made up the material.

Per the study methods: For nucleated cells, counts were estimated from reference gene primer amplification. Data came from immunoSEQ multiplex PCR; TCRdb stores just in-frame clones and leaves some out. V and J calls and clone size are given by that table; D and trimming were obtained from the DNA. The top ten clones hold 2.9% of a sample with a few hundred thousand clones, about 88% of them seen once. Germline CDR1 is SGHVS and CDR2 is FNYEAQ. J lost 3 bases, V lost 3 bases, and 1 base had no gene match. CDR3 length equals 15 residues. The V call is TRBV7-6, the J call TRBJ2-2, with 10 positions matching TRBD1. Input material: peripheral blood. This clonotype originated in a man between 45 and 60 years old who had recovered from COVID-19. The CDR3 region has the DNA TGTGCCAGCAGCTTGACAGGGGGCCACACCGGGGAGCTGTTTTTT. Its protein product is CASSLTGGHTGELFF.